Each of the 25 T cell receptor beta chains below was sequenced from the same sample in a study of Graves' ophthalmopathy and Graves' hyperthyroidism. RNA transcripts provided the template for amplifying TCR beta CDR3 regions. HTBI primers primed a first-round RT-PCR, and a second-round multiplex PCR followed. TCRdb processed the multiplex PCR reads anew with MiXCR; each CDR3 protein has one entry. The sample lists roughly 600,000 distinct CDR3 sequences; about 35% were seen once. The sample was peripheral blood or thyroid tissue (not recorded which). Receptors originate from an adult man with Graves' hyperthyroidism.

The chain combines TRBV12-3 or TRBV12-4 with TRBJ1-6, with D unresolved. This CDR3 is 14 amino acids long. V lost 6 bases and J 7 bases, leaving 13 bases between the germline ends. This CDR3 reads CASRYGPQNSPLHF. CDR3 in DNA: TGTGCCAGCAGATACGGACCGCAGAATTCACCCCTCCACTTT.

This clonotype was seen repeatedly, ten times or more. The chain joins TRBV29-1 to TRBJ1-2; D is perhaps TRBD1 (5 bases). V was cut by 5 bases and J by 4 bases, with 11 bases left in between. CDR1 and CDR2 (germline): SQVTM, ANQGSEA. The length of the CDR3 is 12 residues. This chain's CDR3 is CSVQGTGYGYTF. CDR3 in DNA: TGCAGCGTTCAAGGGACGGGCTATGGCTACACCTTC.

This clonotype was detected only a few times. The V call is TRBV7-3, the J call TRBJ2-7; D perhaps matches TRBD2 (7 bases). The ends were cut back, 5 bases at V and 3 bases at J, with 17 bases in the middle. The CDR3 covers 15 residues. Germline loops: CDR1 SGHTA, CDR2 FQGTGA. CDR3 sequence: CASSPRGRGDYEQYF. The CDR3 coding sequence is TGTGCCAGCAGCCCCCGGGGGAGGGGGGACTACGAGCAGTACTTC.

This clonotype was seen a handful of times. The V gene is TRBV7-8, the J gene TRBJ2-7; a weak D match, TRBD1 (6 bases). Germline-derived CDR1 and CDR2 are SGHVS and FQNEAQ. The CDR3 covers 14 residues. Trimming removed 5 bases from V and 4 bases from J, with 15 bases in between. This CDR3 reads CASSRPGAPYEQYF. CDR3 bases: TGTGCCAGCAGCCGGCCAGGGGCCCCATACGAGCAGTACTTC.

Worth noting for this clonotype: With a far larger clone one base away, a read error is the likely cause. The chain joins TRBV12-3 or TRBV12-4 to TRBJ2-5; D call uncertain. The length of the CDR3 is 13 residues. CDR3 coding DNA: TGTGCCAGCAGTCGGACGGATCAAGAGACCCGGTACTTC. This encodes CASSRTDQETRYF.

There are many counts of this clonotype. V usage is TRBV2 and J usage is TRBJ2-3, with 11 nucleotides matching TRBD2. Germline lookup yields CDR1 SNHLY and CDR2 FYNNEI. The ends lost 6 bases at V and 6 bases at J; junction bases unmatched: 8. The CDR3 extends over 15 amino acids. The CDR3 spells CASRGSGGAYDTQYF. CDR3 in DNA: TGTGCCAGCAGGGGTAGCGGGGGGGCCTACGATACGCAGTATTTT.

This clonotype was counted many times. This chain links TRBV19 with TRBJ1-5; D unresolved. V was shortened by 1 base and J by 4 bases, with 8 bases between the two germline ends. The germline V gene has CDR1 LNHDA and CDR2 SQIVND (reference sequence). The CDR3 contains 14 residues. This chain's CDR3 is CASSIAAGNQPQHF. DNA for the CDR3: TGTGCCAGTAGTATAGCCGCAGGAAATCAGCCCCAGCATTTT.

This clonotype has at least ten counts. As DNA, the CDR3 is TGTGCCATCAATACCCGGGACAGGGGAGGCGGCTACACCTTC. Translation gives CAINTRDRGGGYTF. The V call is TRBV10-3, the J call TRBJ1-2; TRBD1 matches 10 bases. Germline CDR1 is ENHRY and CDR2 is SYGVKD. The CDR3 is 14 residues long. V trimming: 7 bases; J trimming: 8 bases; junction bases outside the gene matches: 10.

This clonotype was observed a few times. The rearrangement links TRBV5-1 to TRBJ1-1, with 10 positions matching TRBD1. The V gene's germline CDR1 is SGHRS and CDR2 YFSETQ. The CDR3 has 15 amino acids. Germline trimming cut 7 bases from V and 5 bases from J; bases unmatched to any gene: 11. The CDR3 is CASGARDRGETEAFF. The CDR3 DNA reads TGCGCCAGCGGCGCCCGGGACAGGGGTGAAACTGAAGCTTTCTTT.

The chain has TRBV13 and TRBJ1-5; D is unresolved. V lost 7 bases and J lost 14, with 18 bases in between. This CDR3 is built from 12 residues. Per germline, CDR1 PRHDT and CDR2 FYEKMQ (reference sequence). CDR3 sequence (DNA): TGTGCCAGCATGCCGGGAGGGCAGCGCGAGCATTTT. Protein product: CASMPGGQREHF.

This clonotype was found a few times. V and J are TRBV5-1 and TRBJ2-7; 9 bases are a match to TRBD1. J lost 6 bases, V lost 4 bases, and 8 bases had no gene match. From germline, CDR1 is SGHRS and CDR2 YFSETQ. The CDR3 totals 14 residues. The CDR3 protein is CASSTGTGQFEQYF. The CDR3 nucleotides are TGCGCCAGCAGCACCGGGACAGGGCAGTTCGAGCAGTACTTC. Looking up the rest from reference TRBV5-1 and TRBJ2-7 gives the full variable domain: KAGVTQTPRYLIKTRGQQVTLSCSPISGHRSVSWYQQTPGQGLQFLFEYFSETQRNKGNFPGRFSGRQFSNSRSEMNVSTLELGDSALYLCASSTGTGQFEQYFGPGTRLTVT.

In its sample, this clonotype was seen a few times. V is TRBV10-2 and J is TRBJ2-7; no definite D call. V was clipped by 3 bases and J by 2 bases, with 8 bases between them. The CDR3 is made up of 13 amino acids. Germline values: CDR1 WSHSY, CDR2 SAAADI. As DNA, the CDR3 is TGCGCCAGCAGTGACGGGCCTACCTACGAGCAGTACTTC. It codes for CASSDGPTYEQYF.

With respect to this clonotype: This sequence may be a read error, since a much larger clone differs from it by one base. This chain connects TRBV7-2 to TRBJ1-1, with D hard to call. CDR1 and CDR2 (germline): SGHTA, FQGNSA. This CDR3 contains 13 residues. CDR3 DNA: TGTGCCTGCAGCTCCCAAGTTTCGCGTGAAGCTTTCTTT. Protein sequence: CACSSQVSREAFF.

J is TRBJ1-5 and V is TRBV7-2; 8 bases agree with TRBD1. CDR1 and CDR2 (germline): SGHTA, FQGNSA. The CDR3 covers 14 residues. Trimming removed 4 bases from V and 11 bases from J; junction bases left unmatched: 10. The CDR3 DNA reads TGTGCCAGCAGCTATGGACAGGGTGGGGAGACCCAGCATTTT. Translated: CASSYGQGGETQHF. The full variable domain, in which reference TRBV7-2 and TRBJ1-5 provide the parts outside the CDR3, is GAGVSQSPSNKVTEKGKDVELRCDPISGHTALYWYRQSLGQGLEFLIYFQGNSAPDKSGLPSDRFSAERTGGSVSTLTIQRTQQEDSAVYLCASSYGQGGETQHFGDGTRLSIL.

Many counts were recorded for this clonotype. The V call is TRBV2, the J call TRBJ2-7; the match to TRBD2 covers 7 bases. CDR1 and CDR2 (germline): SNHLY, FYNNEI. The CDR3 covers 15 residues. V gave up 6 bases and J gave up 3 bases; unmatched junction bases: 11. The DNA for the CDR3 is TGTGCCAGCAGCGGGAGCGGGGCTAATGTCTACGAGCAGTACTTC. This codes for CASSGSGANVYEQYF.

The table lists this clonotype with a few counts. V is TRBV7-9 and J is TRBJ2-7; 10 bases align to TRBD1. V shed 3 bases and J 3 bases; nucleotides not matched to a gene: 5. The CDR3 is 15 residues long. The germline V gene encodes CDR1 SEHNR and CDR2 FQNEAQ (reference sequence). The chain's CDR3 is CASSLMDRGDYEQYF. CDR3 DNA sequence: TGTGCCAGCAGCTTGATGGACAGGGGGGACTACGAGCAGTACTTC.

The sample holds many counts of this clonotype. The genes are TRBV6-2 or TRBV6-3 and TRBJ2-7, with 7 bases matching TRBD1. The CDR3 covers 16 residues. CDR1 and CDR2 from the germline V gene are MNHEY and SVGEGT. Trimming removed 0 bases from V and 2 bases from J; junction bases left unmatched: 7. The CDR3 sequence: CASSYSVGQLTYEQYF. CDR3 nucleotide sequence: TGTGCCAGCAGTTACTCTGTGGGACAGCTTACCTACGAGCAGTACTTC.

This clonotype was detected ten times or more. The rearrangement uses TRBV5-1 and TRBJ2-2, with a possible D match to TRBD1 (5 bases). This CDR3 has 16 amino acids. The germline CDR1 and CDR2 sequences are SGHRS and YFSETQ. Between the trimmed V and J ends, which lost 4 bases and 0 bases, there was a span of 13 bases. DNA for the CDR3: TGCGCCAGCAGCCTTCAGGGTTTCTCGAACACCGGGGAGCTGTTTTTT. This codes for CASSLQGFSNTGELFF.

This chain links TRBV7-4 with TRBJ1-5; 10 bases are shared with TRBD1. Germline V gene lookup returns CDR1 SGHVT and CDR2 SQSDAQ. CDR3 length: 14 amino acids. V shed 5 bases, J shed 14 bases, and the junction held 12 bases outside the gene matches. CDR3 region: CASSETGGTRHEHF. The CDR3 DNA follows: TGTGCCAGCAGCGAGACAGGGGGCACGCGCCACGAGCATTTT.

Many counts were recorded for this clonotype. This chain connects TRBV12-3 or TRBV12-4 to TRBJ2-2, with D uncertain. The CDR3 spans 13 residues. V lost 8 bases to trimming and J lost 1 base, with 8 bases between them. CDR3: CASLLKNTGELFF. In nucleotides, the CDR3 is TGTGCCAGCCTGTTGAAGAACACCGGGGAGCTGTTTTTT.

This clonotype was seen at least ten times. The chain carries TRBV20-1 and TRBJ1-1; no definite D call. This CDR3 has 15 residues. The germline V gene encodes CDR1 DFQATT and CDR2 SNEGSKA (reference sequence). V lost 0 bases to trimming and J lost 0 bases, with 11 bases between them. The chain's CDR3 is CSARDHGDMNTEAFF. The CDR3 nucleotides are TGCAGTGCTAGAGATCATGGTGACATGAACACTGAAGCTTTCTTT.

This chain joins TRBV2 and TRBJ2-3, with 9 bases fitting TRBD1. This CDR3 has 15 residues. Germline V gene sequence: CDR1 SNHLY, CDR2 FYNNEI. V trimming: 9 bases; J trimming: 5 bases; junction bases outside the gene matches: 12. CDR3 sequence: CASRPDRGSGDTQYF. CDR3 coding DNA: TGTGCCAGTAGACCCGACAGGGGGTCCGGAGATACGCAGTATTTT.

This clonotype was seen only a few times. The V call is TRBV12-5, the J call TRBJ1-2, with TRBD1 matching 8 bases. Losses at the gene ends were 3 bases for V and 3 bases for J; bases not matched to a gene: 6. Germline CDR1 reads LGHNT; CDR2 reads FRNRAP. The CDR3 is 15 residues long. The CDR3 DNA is TGTGCTAGTGGTTTAAGGGCAGGGGGCGACTATGGCTACACCTTC. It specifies CASGLRAGGDYGYTF.

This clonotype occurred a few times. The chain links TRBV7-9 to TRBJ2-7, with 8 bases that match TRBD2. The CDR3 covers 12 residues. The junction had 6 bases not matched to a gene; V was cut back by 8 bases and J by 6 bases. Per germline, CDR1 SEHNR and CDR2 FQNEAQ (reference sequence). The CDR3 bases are TGTGCCAGCGCTCCTACTAGCGGCGAGCAGTACTTC. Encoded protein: CASAPTSGEQYF.

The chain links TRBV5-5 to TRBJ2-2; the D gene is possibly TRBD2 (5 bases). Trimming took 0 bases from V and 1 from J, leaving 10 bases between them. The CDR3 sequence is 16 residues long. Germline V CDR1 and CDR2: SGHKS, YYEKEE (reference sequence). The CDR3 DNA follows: TGTGCCAGCAGCTTGGTACGGAGGCAGAACACCGGGGAGCTGTTTTTT. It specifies CASSLVRRQNTGELFF.